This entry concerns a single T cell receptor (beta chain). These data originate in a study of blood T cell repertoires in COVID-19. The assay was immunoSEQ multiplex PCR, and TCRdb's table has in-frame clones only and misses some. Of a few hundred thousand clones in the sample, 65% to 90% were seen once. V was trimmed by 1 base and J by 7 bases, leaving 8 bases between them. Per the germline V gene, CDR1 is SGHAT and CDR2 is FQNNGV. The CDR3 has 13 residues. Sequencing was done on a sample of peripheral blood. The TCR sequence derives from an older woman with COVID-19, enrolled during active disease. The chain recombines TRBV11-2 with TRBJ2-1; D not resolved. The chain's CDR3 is CASSLGRVNEQFF. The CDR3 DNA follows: TGTGCCAGCAGCTTAGGTCGAGTGAATGAGCAGTTCTTC.